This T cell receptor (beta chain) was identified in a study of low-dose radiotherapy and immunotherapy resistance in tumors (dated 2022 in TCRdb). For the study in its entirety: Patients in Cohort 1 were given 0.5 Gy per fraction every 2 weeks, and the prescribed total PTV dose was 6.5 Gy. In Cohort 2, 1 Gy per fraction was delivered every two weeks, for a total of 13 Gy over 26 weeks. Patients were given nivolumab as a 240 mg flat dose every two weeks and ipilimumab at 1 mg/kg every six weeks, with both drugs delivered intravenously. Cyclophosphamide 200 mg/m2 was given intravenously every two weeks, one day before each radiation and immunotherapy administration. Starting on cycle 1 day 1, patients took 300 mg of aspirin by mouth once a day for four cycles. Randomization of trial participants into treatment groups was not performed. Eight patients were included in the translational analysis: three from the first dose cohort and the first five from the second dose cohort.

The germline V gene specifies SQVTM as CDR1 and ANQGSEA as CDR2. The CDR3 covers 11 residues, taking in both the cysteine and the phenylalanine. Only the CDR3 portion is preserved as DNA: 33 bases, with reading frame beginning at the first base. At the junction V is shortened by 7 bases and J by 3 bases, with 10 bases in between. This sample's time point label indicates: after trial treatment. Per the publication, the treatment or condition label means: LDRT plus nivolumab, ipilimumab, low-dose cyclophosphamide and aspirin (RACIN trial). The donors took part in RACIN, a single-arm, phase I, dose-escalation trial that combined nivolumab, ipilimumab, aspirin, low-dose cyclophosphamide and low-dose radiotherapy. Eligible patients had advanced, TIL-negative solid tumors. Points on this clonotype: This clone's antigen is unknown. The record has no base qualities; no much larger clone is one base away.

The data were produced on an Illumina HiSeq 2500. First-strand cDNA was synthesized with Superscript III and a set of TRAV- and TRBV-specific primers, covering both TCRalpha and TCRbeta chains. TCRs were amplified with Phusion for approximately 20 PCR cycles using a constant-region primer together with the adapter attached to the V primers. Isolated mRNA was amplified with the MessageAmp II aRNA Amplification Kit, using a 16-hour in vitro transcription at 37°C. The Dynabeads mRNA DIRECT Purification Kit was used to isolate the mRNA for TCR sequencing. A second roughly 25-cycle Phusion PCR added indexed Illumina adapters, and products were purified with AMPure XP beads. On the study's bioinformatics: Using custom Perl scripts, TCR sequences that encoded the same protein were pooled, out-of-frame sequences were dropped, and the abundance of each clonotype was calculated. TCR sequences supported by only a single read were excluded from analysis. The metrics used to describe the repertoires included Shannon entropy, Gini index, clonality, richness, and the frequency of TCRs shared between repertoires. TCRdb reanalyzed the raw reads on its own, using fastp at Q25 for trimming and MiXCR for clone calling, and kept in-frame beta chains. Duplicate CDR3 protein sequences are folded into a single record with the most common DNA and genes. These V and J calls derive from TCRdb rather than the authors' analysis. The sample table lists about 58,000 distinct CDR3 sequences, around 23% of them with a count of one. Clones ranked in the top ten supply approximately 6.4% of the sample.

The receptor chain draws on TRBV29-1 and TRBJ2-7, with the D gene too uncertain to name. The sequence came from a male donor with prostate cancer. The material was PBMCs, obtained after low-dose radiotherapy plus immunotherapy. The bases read TGCAGCGCCGGATGGGACTACGAGCAGTACTTC. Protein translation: CSAGWDYEQYF.